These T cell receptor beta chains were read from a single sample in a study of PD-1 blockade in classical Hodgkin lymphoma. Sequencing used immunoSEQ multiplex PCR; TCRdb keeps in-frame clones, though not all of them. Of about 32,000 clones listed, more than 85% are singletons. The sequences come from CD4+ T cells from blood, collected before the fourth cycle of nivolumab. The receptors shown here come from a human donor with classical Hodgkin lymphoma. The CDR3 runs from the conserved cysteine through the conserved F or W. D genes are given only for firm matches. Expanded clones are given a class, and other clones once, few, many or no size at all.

cdr3_nt: TGCAGCGTCCGGAAGGGGGACACTGAAGCTTTCTTT
cdr3_aa: CSVRKGDTEAFF
clone_size: .
v_call: TRBV29-1
j_call: TRBJ1-1
d_call: .

cdr3_nt: TGTGCCAGCAGCTCCAGCTCTGGGGCCAACGTCCTGACTTTC
cdr3_aa: CASSSSSGANVLTF
clone_size: .
v_call: TRBV9
j_call: TRBJ2-6
d_call: .

cdr3_nt: TGTGCCAGCAGAACCGGGGGCTCGCGGGAGGTTGGAGAGCAGTACTTC
cdr3_aa: CASRTGGSREVGEQYF
clone_size: .
v_call: TRBV11-2
j_call: TRBJ2-7
d_call: TRBD2

cdr3_nt: TGTGCCAGCAGCCCTTCCCCAGGGGGCACAGATACGCAGTATTTT
cdr3_aa: CASSPSPGGTDTQYF
clone_size: .
v_call: TRBV7-3
j_call: TRBJ2-3
d_call: .

cdr3_nt: TGTGCCAGCAGCCCGACTAGCGGGCAAACCTACAATGAGCAGTTCTTC
cdr3_aa: CASSPTSGQTYNEQFF
clone_size: .
v_call: TRBV7-9
j_call: TRBJ2-1
d_call: TRBD2

cdr3_nt: TGCGCCAGCAGCCTGGACCCCGTAGGAAACACCATATATTTT
cdr3_aa: CASSLDPVGNTIYF
clone_size: once
v_call: TRBV5-1
j_call: TRBJ1-3
d_call: .

cdr3_nt: TGTGCCTGGATCGATCGAGGGAGTACCAAGATAACTTTCTTT
cdr3_aa: CAWIDRGSTKITFF
clone_size: .
v_call: TRBV30
j_call: TRBJ1-1
d_call: .

cdr3_nt: TGTGCCAGCAAGGGCTTGAACTATGGCTACACCTTC
cdr3_aa: CASKGLNYGYTF
clone_size: few
v_call: TRBV27
j_call: TRBJ1-2
d_call: .

cdr3_nt: TGTGCCAGCGCGCAACCGGGCCGAGCCTACGAGCAGTACTTC
cdr3_aa: CASAQPGRAYEQYF
clone_size: .
v_call: TRBV19
j_call: TRBJ2-7
d_call: .

cdr3_nt: TGTGCCAGCAGCCGGGTAAGAAGCAATCAGCCCCAGCATTTT
cdr3_aa: CASSRVRSNQPQHF
clone_size: .
v_call: TRBV28
j_call: TRBJ1-5
d_call: .

cdr3_nt: TGTGCCAGCTCGCCTTGGACAGGGTTCGAGATAGGCAAAAACATTCAGTACTTC
cdr3_aa: CASSPWTGFEIGKNIQYF
clone_size: once
v_call: TRBV18
j_call: TRBJ2-4
d_call: TRBD1

cdr3_nt: TGTGCCAGCAGTGAATATTATCAGCCCCAGCATTTT
cdr3_aa: CASSEYYQPQHF
clone_size: .
v_call: TRBV2
j_call: TRBJ1-5
d_call: .

cdr3_nt: TGTGCCAGTAAGGCACCCCGGTGGGACACTGAAGCTTTCTTT
cdr3_aa: CASKAPRWDTEAFF
clone_size: .
v_call: TRBV19
j_call: TRBJ1-1
d_call: .

cdr3_nt: TGTGCCAGCAGCCGAACAGGGGAGCTGTTTTTT
cdr3_aa: CASSRTGELFF
clone_size: .
v_call: TRBV11-2
j_call: TRBJ2-2
d_call: .

cdr3_nt: TGTGCCAGCAGTTACGTGGGGAGATTCTACTTC
cdr3_aa: CASSYVGRFYF
clone_size: .
v_call: TRBV6-5
j_call: TRBJ2-7
d_call: .

cdr3_nt: TGCGCCAGCAGCCAGAGGACTAGCGGGACAGGGGAGCAGTTCTTC
cdr3_aa: CASSQRTSGTGEQFF
clone_size: .
v_call: TRBV5-1
j_call: TRBJ2-1
d_call: TRBD2

cdr3_nt: TGCAGCGTTGCGACTAGCGGGTTGGGCAATGAGCAGTTCTTC
cdr3_aa: CSVATSGLGNEQFF
clone_size: .
v_call: TRBV29-1
j_call: TRBJ2-1
d_call: TRBD2

cdr3_nt: TGTGCCAGTAGTACCCCGTGGGGGCGGAACACTGAAGCTTTCTTT
cdr3_aa: CASSTPWGRNTEAFF
clone_size: .
v_call: TRBV19
j_call: TRBJ1-1
d_call: .